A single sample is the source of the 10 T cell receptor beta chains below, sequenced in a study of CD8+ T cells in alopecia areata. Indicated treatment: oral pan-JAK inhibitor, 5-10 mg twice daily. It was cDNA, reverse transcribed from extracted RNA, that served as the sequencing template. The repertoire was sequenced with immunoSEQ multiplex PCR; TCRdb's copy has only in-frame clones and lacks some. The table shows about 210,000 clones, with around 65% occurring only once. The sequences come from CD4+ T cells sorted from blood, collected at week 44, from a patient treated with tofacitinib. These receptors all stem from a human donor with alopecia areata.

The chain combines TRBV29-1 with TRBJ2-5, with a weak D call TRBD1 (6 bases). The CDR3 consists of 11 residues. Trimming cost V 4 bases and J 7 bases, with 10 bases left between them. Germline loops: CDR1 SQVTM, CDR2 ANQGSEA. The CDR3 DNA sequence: TGCAGCGTTGCGGACAGAGGGACCCAGTACTTC. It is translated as CSVADRGTQYF.

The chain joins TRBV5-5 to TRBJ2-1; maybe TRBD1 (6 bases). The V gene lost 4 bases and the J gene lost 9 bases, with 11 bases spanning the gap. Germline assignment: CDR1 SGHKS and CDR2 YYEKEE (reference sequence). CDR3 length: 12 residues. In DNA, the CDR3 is TGTGCCAGCAGCCCAACAGGGTCTGAGCAGTTCTTC. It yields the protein CASSPTGSEQFF.

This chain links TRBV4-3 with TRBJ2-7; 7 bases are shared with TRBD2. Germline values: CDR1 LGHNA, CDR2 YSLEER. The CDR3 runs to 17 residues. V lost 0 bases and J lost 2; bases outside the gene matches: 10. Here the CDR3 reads CASSQDREVRNTYEQYF. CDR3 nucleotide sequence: TGCGCCAGCAGCCAAGATCGGGAGGTCAGGAACACCTACGAGCAGTACTTC.

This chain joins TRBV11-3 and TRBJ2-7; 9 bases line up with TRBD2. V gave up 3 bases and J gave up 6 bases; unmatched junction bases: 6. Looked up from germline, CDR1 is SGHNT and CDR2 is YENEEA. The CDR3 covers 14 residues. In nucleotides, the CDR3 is TGTGCCAGCAGCTTGAAGCGGGGGGTAAGCGAGCAGTACTTC. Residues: CASSLKRGVSEQYF.

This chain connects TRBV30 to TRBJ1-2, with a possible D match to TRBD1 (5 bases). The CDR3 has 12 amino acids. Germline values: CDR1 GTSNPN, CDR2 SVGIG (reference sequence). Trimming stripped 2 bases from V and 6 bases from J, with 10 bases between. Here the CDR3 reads CAWSKGQNGYTF. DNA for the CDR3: TGTGCCTGGAGTAAGGGGCAGAATGGCTACACCTTC.

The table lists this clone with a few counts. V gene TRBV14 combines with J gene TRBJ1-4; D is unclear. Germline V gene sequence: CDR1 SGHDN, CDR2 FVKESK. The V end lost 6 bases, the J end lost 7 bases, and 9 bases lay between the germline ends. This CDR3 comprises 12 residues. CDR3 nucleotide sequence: TGTGCCAGCAGTATCGGTATTGAAAAACTGTTTTTT. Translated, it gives CASSIGIEKLFF.

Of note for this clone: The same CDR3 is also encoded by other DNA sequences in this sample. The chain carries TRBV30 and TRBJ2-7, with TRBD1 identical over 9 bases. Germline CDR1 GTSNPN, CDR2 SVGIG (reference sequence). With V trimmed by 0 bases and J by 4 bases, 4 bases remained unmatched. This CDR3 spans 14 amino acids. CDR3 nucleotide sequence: TGTGCCTGGAGTGTCGGGACAGGGTCTTACGAGCAGTACTTC. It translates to CAWSVGTGSYEQYF.

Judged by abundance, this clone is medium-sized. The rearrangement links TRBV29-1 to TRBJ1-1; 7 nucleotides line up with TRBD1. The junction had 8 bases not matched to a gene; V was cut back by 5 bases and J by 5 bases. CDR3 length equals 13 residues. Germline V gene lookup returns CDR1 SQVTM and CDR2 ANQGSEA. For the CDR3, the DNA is TGCAGCGTTCAACAGGGGATTGGGACTGAAGCTTTCTTT. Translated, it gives CSVQQGIGTEAFF.

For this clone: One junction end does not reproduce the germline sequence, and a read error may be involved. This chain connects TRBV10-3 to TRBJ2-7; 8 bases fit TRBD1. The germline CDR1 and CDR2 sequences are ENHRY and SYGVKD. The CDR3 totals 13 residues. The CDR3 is CAIGDRGHLEQYF. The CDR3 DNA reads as TGTGCCATCGGTGACAGGGGACACCTCGAGCAGTACTTC.

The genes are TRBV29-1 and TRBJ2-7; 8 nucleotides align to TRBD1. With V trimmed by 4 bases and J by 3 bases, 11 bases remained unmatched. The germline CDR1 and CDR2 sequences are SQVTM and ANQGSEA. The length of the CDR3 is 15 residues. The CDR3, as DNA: TGCAGCGTTGCTAATTCAGGACAGGGCTACTACGAGCAGTACTTC. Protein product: CSVANSGQGYYEQYF.